The rows below give T cell receptor beta chains drawn from one sample of a study of T cells in Graves' hyperthyroidism and ophthalmopathy. TCRdb analysed the multiplex PCR reads with MiXCR anew, one entry per CDR3 protein. The data contain about 600,000 distinct CDR3 sequences, about a sixth of them singletons. Sequencing was done on a sample of blood. The source of these receptors is a woman between 35 and 50 years old with Graves' ophthalmopathy. The CDR3 runs from the conserved cysteine through the conserved F or W. Fields, in order: CDR3 protein, CDR3 DNA, D gene, J gene, V gene, clone size. D genes are given only for firm matches. Clone size is not always given. Where it is, it says once, few, many or a class for expanded clones.

CDR3aa: CASSLGTLTYEQYF; CDR3nt: TGTGCCAGCTCACTCGGGACCCTTACCTACGAGCAGTACTTC; d_gene: -; j_gene: TRBJ2-7; v_gene: TRBV18; abundance: many
CDR3aa: CACRTGKTQYF; CDR3nt: TGTGCCTGTCGGACAGGAAAGACCCAGTACTTC; d_gene: TRBD1; j_gene: TRBJ2-5; v_gene: TRBV30; abundance: many
CDR3aa: CASSPGGTDTGELFF; CDR3nt: TGTGCCAGCAGCCCCGGGGGCACGGACACCGGGGAGCTGTTTTTT; d_gene: -; j_gene: TRBJ2-2; v_gene: TRBV28; abundance: many
CDR3aa: CSARNLEGTEAFF; CDR3nt: TGCAGTGCTAGGAACCTCGAGGGGACTGAAGCTTTCTTT; d_gene: -; j_gene: TRBJ1-1; v_gene: TRBV20-1; abundance: many
CDR3aa: CASSLFPPQLAGDSYNEQFF; CDR3nt: TGTGCCAGCAGCTTATTCCCACCCCAGTTGGCGGGAGATTCCTACAATGAGCAGTTCTTC; d_gene: TRBD2; j_gene: TRBJ2-1; v_gene: TRBV11-1; abundance: many
CDR3aa: CASSVGANTEAFF; CDR3nt: TGTGCCAGCAGCGTAGGGGCAAACACTGAAGCTTTCTTT; d_gene: -; j_gene: TRBJ1-1; v_gene: TRBV9; abundance: many
CDR3aa: CASSSFGQGSYEQYF; CDR3nt: TGTGCCAGCAGCTCCTTCGGACAGGGTTCCTACGAGCAGTACTTC; d_gene: TRBD1; j_gene: TRBJ2-7; v_gene: TRBV13; abundance: many
CDR3aa: CSAGRGNARTYNEQFF; CDR3nt: TGCAGTGCCGGACGTGGGAACGCCAGAACCTACAATGAGCAGTTCTTC; d_gene: -; j_gene: TRBJ2-1; v_gene: TRBV20-1; abundance: many
CDR3aa: CASSVIPSGGAYNEQFF; CDR3nt: TGTGCCAGCAGCGTAATTCCTAGCGGGGGGGCCTACAATGAGCAGTTCTTC; d_gene: TRBD2; j_gene: TRBJ2-1; v_gene: TRBV9; abundance: few
CDR3aa: CSARWTGQGFDKNIQYF; CDR3nt: TGCAGTGCTAGATGGACCGGACAGGGGTTTGACAAAAACATTCAGTACTTC; d_gene: TRBD1; j_gene: TRBJ2-4; v_gene: TRBV20-1; abundance: few
CDR3aa: CASSSSGGRWETQYF; CDR3nt: TGTGCCAGCAGCTCCTCGGGAGGGCGGTGGGAGACCCAGTACTTC; d_gene: TRBD2; j_gene: TRBJ2-5; v_gene: TRBV7-6; abundance: many
CDR3aa: CASSLGLADPQYF; CDR3nt: TGTGCCAGCAGCTTAGGGCTCGCTGACCCCCAGTACTTC; d_gene: -; j_gene: TRBJ2-5; v_gene: TRBV11-1; abundance: many
CDR3aa: CSSMGTSYNEQFF; CDR3nt: TGCAGCTCAATGGGAACTTCCTACAATGAGCAGTTCTTC; d_gene: -; j_gene: TRBJ2-1; v_gene: TRBV20-1; abundance: many
CDR3aa: CASSVGVEQYF; CDR3nt: TGCGCCAGCAGCGTTGGAGTCGAGCAGTACTTC; d_gene: -; j_gene: TRBJ2-7; v_gene: TRBV5-1; abundance: many
CDR3aa: CASRSGTMNTGELFF; CDR3nt: TGTGCCAGCAGATCCGGGACAATGAACACCGGGGAGCTGTTTTTT; d_gene: -; j_gene: TRBJ2-2; v_gene: TRBV2; abundance: many
CDR3aa: CASSQEDSFYEQYF; CDR3nt: TGTGCCAGCAGCCAAGAAGACAGCTTCTACGAGCAGTACTTC; d_gene: -; j_gene: TRBJ2-7; v_gene: TRBV3-1; abundance: many
CDR3aa: CASSPYLASYNEQFF; CDR3nt: TGTGCCAGCAGCCCCTATCTAGCGAGCTACAATGAGCAGTTCTTC; d_gene: -; j_gene: TRBJ2-1; v_gene: TRBV7-2; abundance: few
CDR3aa: CASRLGSVNEKLFF; CDR3nt: TGTGCCAGCCGCCTTGGGTCAGTTAATGAAAAACTGTTTTTT; d_gene: -; j_gene: TRBJ1-4; v_gene: TRBV2; abundance: many
CDR3aa: CASSPRRTQGTEAFF; CDR3nt: TGTGCCAGCTCACCACGAAGGACACAGGGCACTGAAGCTTTCTTT; d_gene: -; j_gene: TRBJ1-1; v_gene: TRBV18; abundance: many
CDR3aa: CATSRVMGLAESQYF; CDR3nt: TGTGCCACCAGCAGAGTTATGGGGTTAGCGGAAAGCCAGTACTTC; d_gene: -; j_gene: TRBJ2-5; v_gene: TRBV15; abundance: many
CDR3aa: CASSVGGLGNQPQHF; CDR3nt: TGTGCCAGCAGTGTGGGGGGTCTAGGCAATCAGCCCCAGCATTTT; d_gene: -; j_gene: TRBJ1-5; v_gene: TRBV2; abundance: many
CDR3aa: CASSKGQERTGELFF; CDR3nt: TGCGCCAGCAGCAAAGGACAGGAACGCACCGGGGAGCTGTTTTTT; d_gene: TRBD1; j_gene: TRBJ2-2; v_gene: TRBV5-1; abundance: few
CDR3aa: CSVEGRGGSETQYF; CDR3nt: TGCAGCGTTGAGGGGCGGGGGGGCTCGGAGACCCAGTACTTC; d_gene: TRBD2; j_gene: TRBJ2-5; v_gene: TRBV29-1; abundance: -
CDR3aa: CASSWDRSSYEQYF; CDR3nt: TGTGCCAGCAGCTGGGACCGCAGCTCCTACGAGCAGTACTTC; d_gene: -; j_gene: TRBJ2-7; v_gene: TRBV27; abundance: few
CDR3aa: CASSPFTEGTEAFF; CDR3nt: TGTGCCAGCAGCCCCTTTACAGAGGGCACTGAAGCTTTCTTT; d_gene: -; j_gene: TRBJ1-1; v_gene: TRBV9; abundance: many
CDR3aa: CAWSTQGPTDTQYF; CDR3nt: TGTGCCTGGAGTACGCAGGGCCCCACAGATACGCAGTATTTT; d_gene: -; j_gene: TRBJ2-3; v_gene: TRBV30; abundance: once
CDR3aa: CAWSRGPNSYEQYF; CDR3nt: TGTGCCTGGAGTCGGGGCCCCAACTCCTACGAGCAGTACTTC; d_gene: -; j_gene: TRBJ2-7; v_gene: TRBV30; abundance: -
CDR3aa: CASSQDGRTGGYEQYF; CDR3nt: TGCGCCAGCAGCCAGGACGGACGGACAGGGGGCTACGAGCAGTACTTC; d_gene: TRBD1; j_gene: TRBJ2-7; v_gene: TRBV4-1; abundance: -